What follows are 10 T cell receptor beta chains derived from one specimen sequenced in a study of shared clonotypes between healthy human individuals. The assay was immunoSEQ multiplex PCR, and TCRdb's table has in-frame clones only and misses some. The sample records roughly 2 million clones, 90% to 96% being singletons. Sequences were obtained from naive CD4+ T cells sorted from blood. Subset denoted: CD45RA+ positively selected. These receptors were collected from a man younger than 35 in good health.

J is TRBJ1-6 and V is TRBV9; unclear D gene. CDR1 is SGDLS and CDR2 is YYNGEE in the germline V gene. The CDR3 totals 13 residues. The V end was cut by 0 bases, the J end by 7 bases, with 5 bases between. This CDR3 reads CASSVETNSPLHF. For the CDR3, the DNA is TGTGCCAGCAGCGTAGAGACCAATTCACCCCTCCACTTT.

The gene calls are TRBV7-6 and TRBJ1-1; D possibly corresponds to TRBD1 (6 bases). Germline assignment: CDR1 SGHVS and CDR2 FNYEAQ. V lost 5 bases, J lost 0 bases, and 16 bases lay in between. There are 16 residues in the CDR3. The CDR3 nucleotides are TGTGCCAGCAGCGGAATGGTCGGGGACATGAACACTGAAGCTTTCTTT. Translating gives CASSGMVGDMNTEAFF. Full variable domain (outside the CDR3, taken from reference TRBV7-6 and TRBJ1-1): GAGVSQSPRYKVTKRGQDVALRCDPISGHVSLYWYRQALGQGPEFLTYFNYEAQQDKSGLPNDRFSAERPEGSISTLTIQRTEQRDSAMYRCASSGMVGDMNTEAFFGQGTRLTVV.

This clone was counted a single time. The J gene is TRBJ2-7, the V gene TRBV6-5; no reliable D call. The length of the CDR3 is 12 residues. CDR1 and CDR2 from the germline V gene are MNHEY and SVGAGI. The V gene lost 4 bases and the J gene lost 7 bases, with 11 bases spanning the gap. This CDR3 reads CASSSLSREQYF. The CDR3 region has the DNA TGTGCCAGCAGTTCGCTTAGCCGAGAGCAGTACTTC.

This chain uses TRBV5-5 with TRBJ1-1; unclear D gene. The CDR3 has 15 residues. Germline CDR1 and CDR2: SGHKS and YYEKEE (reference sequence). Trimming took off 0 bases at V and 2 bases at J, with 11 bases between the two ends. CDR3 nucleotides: TGTGCCAGCAGCTTGGATTACGGGCGCAACACTGAAGCTTTCTTT. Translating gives CASSLDYGRNTEAFF. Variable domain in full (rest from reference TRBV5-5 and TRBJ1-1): DAGVTQSPTHLIKTRGQQVTLRCSPISGHKSVSWYQQVLGQGPQFIFQYYEKEERGRGNFPDRFSARQFPNYSSELNVNALLLGDSALYLCASSLDYGRNTEAFFGQGTRLTVV.

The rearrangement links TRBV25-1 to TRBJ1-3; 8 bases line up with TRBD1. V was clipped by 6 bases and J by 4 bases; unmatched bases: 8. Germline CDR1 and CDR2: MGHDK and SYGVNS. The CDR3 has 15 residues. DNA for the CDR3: TGTGCCAGCAGCAAAGGAGGACAGGGAGGAAACACCATATATTTT. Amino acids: CASSKGGQGGNTIYF. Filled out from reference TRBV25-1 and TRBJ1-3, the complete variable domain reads EADIYQTPRYLVIGTGKKITLECSQTMGHDKMYWYQQDPGMELHLIHYSYGVNSTEKGDLSSESTVSRIRTEHFPLTLESARPSHTSQYLCASSKGGQGGNTIYFGEGSWLTVV.

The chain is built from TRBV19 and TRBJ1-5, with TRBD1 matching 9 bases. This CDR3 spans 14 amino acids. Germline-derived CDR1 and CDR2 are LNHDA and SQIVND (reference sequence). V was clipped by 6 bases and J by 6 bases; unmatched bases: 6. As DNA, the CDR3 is TGTGCCAGTAGGGTAACAGGGGGCGGTCAGCCCCAGCATTTT. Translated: CASRVTGGGQPQHF.

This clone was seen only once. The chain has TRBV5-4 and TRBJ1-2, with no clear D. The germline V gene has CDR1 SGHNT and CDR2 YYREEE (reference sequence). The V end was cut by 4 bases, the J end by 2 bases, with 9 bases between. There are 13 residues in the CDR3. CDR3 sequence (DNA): TGTGCCAGCAGCCAACAGTTAAACTATGGCTACACCTTC. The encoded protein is CASSQQLNYGYTF.

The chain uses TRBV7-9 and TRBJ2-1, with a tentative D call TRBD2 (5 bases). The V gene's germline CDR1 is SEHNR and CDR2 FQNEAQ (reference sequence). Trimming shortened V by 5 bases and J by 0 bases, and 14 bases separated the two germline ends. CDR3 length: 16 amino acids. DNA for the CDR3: TGTGCCAGCAGCCACAAAAGGAGGAGCTCCTACAATGAGCAGTTCTTC. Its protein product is CASSHKRRSSYNEQFF.

CDR3 region: CASSLVVRGLAGQTSYNEQFF. For the CDR3, the DNA is TGCGCCAGCAGCTTGGTTGTCAGGGGACTAGCGGGGCAGACGTCCTACAATGAGCAGTTCTTC. The chain combines TRBV5-1 with TRBJ2-1, with 13 bases aligning to TRBD2. Per germline, CDR1 SGHRS and CDR2 YFSETQ. Germline trimming cut 0 bases from V and 1 base from J; bases unmatched to any gene: 13. The CDR3 runs to 21 residues.

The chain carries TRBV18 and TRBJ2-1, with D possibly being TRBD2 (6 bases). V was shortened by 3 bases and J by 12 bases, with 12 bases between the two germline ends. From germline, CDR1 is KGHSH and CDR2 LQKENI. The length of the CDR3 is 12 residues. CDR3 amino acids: CASSPYTEGQFF. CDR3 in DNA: TGTGCCAGCTCACCTTACACGGAGGGGCAGTTCTTC. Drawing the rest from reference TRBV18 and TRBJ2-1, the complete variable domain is NAGVMQNPRHLVRRRGQEARLRCSPMKGHSHVYWYRQLPEEGLKFMVYLQKENIIDESGMPKERFSAEFPKEGPSILRIQQVVRGDSAAYFCASSPYTEGQFFGPGTRLTVL.